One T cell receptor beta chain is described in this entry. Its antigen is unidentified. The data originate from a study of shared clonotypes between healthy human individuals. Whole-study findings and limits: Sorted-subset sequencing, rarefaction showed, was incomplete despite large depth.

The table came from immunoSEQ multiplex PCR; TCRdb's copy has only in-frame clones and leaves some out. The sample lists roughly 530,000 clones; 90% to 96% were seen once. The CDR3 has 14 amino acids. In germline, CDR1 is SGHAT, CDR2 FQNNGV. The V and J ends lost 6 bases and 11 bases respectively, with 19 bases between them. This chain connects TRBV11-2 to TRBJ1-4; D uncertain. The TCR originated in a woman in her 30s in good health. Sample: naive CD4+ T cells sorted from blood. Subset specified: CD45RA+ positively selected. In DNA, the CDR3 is TGTGCCAGCAGACTAGAGGCTGGTGGATACAAACTGTTTTTT. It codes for CASRLEAGGYKLFF.